The entry below gives a single T cell receptor beta chain sequence along with its context. Its antigen remains unidentified. Base qualities are missing; no much larger clone stands one base away. The selected pancreatic ductal adenocarcinoma patients had received surgery without neoadjuvant therapy. Peripheral blood was collected in heparin tubes, and PBMCs were then isolated from the blood with a histopaque density gradient and cryopreserved in about 9.7% DMSO. The DNeasy Blood and Tissue Kit, with Proteinase K and RNase treatment, was used to extract genomic DNA from roughly seven PBMC specimens and roughly 10 flash-frozen tumor specimens. The data derive from a study of T cells in pancreatic ductal adenocarcinoma (TCRdb year 2017). Looking at the study overall: To learn about the adaptive T-cell response arising naturally, investigators profiled where tumor-infiltrating CD8+ T cells, together with suppressive cells, were located within resected pancreatic ductal adenocarcinoma, how abundant they were, and what qualities they showed. Points the paper makes about the study in general: More total productive templates and around 8-fold more unique clonotypes were found in blood samples than in tumor samples. There was no significant difference in T-cell clonality between tumor and blood, where mean clonality was about 0.112 for tumors and just over 0.07 for blood. Tumor versus blood clonality comparisons may be biased because tumors are enriched in CD45RO+ effector rather than naive T cells, biasing toward lower diversity. Because inoperable disease is present at presentation in most pancreatic cancer patients, the resected cohort was biased toward the minority with early-stage disease.

TCR beta CDR3 regions were amplified from genomic DNA using the immunoSEQ hsTCRB kit. An Illumina HiSeq system was used for high-throughput TRB CDR3 sequencing. As for the original processing: The immunoSEQ software was used to analyze the sequencing reads, and any nonproductive sequences containing premature stops or frame-shifts were left out. Clonality of the repertoire was calculated as one minus the Shannon entropy normalized by log2 of the number of unique productive sequences. TCRdb's version of the immuneACCESS table is confined to in-frame rearrangements and falls short of the full clone set. An unresolved V gene accounts for under half of the shortfall where checked; the remainder is of unknown origin. The DNA gave D and trimming, while V, J and clone size come from that table. This sample has over 85,000 clones in its table, and 90% to 95% of those were observed once. Around 2.9% of the sample rests with the top ten.

Via the germline V gene (reference sequence), CDR1 is SEHNR and CDR2 FQNEAQ. Trimming takes 1 base from V and 3 bases from J, and the germline ends sit 10 bases apart. Inclusive of the bounding cysteine and phenylalanine, the CDR3 is 15 residues long. Solely the CDR3 DNA is kept, with 45 bases framed from the first base. The chain couples TRBV7-9 to TRBJ1-5; no D segment can be confidently identified. Specimen: PBMCs. The TCR sequence derives from a human donor with pancreatic ductal adenocarcinoma. The DNA sequence is TGTGCCAGCAGCTTAGGCCCCGGTTTCAATCAGCCCCAGCATTTT. The resulting protein is CASSLGPGFNQPQHF. The CDR3 plus the reference TRBV7-9 and TRBJ1-5 genes for the other parts give the full variable domain: DTGVSQNPRHKITKRGQNVTFRCDPISEHNRLYWYRQTLGQGPEFLTYFQNEAQLEKSRLLSDRFSAERPKGSFSTLEIQRTEQGDSAMYLCASSLGPGFNQPQHFGDGTRLSIL.